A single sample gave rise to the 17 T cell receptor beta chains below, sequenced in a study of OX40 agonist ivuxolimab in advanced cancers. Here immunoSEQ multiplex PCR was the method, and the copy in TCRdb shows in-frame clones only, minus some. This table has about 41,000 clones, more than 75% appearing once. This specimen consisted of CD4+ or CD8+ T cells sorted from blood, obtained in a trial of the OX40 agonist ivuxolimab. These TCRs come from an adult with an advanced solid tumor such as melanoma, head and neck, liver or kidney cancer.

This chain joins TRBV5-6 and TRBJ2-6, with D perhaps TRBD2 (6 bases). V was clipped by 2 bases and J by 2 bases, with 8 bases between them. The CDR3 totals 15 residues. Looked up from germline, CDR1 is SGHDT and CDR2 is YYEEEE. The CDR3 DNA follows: TGTGCCAGCAGCTTTCGGGGGACTGGGGCCAACGTCCTGACTTTC. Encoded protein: CASSFRGTGANVLTF.

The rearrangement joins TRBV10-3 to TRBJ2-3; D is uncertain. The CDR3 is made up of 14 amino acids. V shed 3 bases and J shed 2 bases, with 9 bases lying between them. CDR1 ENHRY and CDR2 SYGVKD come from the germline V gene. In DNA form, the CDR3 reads TGTGCCATCAGTGACAACTTCTACACAGATACGCAGTATTTT. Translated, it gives CAISDNFYTDTQYF.

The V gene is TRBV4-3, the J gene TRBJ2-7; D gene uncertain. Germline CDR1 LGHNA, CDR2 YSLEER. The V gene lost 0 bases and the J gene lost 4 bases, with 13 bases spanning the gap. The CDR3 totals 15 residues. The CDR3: CASSQDSPFEYEQYF. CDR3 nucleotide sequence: TGCGCCAGCAGCCAAGACAGCCCGTTCGAGTACGAGCAGTACTTC.

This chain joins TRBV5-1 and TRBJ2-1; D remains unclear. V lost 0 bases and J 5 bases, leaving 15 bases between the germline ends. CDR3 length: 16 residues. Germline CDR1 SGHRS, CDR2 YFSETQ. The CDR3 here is CASSLGHILANNEQFF. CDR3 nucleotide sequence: TGCGCCAGCAGCTTGGGCCACATTTTGGCCAACAATGAGCAGTTCTTC. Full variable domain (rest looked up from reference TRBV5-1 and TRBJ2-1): KAGVTQTPRYLIKTRGQQVTLSCSPISGHRSVSWYQQTPGQGLQFLFEYFSETQRNKGNFPGRFSGRQFSNSRSEMNVSTLELGDSALYLCASSLGHILANNEQFFGPGTRLTVL.

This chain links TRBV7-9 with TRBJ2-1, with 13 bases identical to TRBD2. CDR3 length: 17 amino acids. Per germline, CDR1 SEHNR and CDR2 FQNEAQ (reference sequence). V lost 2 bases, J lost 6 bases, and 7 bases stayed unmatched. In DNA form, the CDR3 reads TGTGCCAGCAGCTTAACTGCACTAGCGGGAGGGCGCAATGAGCAGTTCTTC. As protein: CASSLTALAGGRNEQFF.

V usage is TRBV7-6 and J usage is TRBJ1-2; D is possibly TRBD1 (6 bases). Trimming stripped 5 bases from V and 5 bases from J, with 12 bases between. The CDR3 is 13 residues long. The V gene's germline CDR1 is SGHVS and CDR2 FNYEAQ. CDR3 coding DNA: TGTGCCAGCAGCCCAGGACAGCGATATGGCTACACCTTC. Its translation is CASSPGQRYGYTF.

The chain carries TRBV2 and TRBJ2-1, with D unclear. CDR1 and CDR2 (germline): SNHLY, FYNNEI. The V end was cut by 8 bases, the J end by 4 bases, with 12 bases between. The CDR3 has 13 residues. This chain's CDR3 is CASSGGKYNEQFF. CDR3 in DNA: TGTGCCAGCTCCGGCGGAAAGTACAATGAGCAGTTCTTC.

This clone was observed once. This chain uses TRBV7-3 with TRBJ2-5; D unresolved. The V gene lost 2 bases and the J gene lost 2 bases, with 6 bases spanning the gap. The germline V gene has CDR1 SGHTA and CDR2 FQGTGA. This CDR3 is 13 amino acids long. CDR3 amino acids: CASSLDIQETQYF. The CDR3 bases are TGTGCCAGCAGCTTAGACATACAAGAGACCCAGTACTTC.

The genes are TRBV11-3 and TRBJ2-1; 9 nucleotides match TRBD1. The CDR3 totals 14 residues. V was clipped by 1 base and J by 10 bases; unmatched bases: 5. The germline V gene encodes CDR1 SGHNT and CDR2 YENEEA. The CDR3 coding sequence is TGTGCCAGCAGCTTAGTCGGGACAGGGCGAGAGCAGTTCTTC. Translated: CASSLVGTGREQFF.

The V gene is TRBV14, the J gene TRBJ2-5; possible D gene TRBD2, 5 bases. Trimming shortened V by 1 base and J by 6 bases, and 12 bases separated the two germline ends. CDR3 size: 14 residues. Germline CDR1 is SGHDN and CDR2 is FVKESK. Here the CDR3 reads CASSQGGWEKTQYF. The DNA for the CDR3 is TGTGCCAGCAGCCAAGGAGGGTGGGAAAAGACCCAGTACTTC.

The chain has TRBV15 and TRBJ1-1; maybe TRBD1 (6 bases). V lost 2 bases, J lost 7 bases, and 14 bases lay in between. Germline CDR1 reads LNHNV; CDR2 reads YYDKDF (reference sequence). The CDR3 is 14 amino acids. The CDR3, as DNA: TGTGCCACCAGCAGACAGGGGCAGGGGTATGAAGCTTTCTTT. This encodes CATSRQGQGYEAFF.

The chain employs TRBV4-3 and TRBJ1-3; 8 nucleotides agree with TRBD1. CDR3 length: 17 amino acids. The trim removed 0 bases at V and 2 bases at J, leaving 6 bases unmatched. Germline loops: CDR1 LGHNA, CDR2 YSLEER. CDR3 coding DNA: TGCGCCAGCAGCCAAGAACCCGACAGGGGTCCTGGAAACACCATATATTTT. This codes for CASSQEPDRGPGNTIYF.

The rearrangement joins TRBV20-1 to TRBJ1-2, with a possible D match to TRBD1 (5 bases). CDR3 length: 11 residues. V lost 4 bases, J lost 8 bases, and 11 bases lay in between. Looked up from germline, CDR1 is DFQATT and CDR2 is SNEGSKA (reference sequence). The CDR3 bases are TGCAGTGCTAAGACCAAGGGGGGCTACACCTTC. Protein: CSAKTKGGYTF.

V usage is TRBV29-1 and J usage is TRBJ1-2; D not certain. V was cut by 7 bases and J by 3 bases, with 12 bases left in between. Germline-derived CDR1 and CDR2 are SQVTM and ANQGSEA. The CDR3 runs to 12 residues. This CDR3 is CSAAGFDYGYTF. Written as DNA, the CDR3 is TGCAGCGCCGCAGGATTCGACTATGGCTACACCTTC.

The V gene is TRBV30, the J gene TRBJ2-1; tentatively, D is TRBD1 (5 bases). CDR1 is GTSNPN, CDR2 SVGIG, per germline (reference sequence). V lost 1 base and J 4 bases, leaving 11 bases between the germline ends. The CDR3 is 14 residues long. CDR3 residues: CAWSGRQTYNEQFF. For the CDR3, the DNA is TGTGCCTGGAGTGGGCGACAGACTTACAATGAGCAGTTCTTC.

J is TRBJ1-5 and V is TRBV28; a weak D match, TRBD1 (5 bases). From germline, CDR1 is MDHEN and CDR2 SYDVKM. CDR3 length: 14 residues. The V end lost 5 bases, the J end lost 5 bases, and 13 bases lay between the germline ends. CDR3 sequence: CASSPPDRYQPQHF. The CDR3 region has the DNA TGTGCCAGCAGTCCCCCTGACAGATATCAGCCCCAGCATTTT.

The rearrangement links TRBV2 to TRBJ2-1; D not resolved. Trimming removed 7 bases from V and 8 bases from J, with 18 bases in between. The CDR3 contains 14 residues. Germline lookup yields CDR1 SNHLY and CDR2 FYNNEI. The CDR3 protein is CASNGRASRDEQFF. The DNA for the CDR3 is TGTGCCAGCAACGGAAGGGCTAGTAGGGATGAGCAGTTCTTC.